The following is a T cell receptor beta chain sequence with its context. The method was immunoSEQ multiplex PCR; TCRdb's version includes in-frame clones alone and lacks a portion of them. The table includes 150,000 to 170,000 clones, approximately 93% detected once. The data are from a study of control samples from healthy donors and cancer patients. Per the germline V gene, CDR1 is MNHNY and CDR2 is SVGAGI (reference sequence). V was clipped by 2 bases and J by 2 bases, with 7 bases between them. The CDR3 spans 14 residues. The TCR was taken from a man aged 40-49 years in good health. Sequencing input: blood. V gene TRBV6-6 combines with J gene TRBJ2-1; D gene ambiguous. The CDR3 loop reads CASSYLAPYNEQFF. The CDR3 bases are TGTGCCAGCAGTTACCTCGCTCCCTACAATGAGCAGTTCTTC.